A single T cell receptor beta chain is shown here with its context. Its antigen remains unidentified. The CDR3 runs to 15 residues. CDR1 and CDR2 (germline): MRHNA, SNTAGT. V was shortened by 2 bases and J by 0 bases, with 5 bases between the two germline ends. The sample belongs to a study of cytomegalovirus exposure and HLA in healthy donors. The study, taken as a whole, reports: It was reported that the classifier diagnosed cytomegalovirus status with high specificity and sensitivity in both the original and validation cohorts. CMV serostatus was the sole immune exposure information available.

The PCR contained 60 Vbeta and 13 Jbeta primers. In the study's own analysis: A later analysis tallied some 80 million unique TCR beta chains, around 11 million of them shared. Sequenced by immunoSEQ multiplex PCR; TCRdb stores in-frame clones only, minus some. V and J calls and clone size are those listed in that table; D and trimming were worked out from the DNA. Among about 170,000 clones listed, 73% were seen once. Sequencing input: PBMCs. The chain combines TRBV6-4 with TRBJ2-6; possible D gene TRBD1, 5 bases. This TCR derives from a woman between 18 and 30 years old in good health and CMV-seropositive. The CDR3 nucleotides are TGTGCCAGCAGTGACGACAGCTCTGGGGCCAACGTCCTGACTTTC. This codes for CASSDDSSGANVLTF.